This is a list of T cell receptor beta chains from one sample in a study of blood T cells in healthy people across ages. TCRdb reanalysed the 5' RACE reads using MiXCR and keeps one entry per CDR3 protein. The sample includes about 1.1 million distinct CDR3 sequences, around two fifths of them seen just once. Sequenced: blood. All receptors derive from a young man in good health. The CDR3 runs from the conserved cysteine through the conserved F or W. Fields, in order: V gene, D gene, J gene, clone size, CDR3 DNA, CDR3 protein. The D gene is left open where the match is weak. The listing skips clone size in some rows; elsewhere it reads once, few, many or a size class.

V gene: TRBV7-2
D gene: TRBD1
J gene: TRBJ1-1
clone size: -
CDR3 DNA: TGTGCCAGCAGCTTATTGAGGAGAACAGGGGGCACTGAAGCTTTCTTT
CDR3 protein: CASSLLRRTGGTEAFF

V gene: TRBV4-2
D gene: TRBD2
J gene: TRBJ2-7
clone size: few
CDR3 DNA: TGTGCCAGCAGCCAAGACATCGGGACTAGCGGGCCGGACTCCTACGAGCAGTACTTC
CDR3 protein: CASSQDIGTSGPDSYEQYF

V gene: TRBV28
D gene: TRBD1
J gene: TRBJ1-4
clone size: few
CDR3 DNA: TGTGCCAGCAGCCCCGACAGGGGGCCAACTAATGAAAAACTGTTTTTT
CDR3 protein: CASSPDRGPTNEKLFF

V gene: TRBV5-6
D gene: TRBD2
J gene: TRBJ2-3
clone size: -
CDR3 DNA: TGTGCCAGCAGACAATACCGACTAGCTGAATTGACAGATACGCAGTATTTT
CDR3 protein: CASRQYRLAELTDTQYF

V gene: TRBV7-2
D gene: -
J gene: TRBJ2-7
clone size: few
CDR3 DNA: TGTGCCAGCAGCCCTAGCGCAGTGAACTACGAGCAGTACTTC
CDR3 protein: CASSPSAVNYEQYF

V gene: TRBV28
D gene: -
J gene: TRBJ1-5
clone size: -
CDR3 DNA: TGTGCCAGCACTAATGGGGGAGGGGCAAGCAATCAGCCCCAGCATTTT
CDR3 protein: CASTNGGGASNQPQHF

V gene: TRBV4-3
D gene: TRBD2
J gene: TRBJ2-2
clone size: few
CDR3 DNA: TGCGCCAGCAGCCAAGACCCCACTAGCGGGGGGGTCACCGGGGAGCTGTTTTTT
CDR3 protein: CASSQDPTSGGVTGELFF

V gene: TRBV12-3/TRBV12-4
D gene: -
J gene: TRBJ2-2
clone size: -
CDR3 DNA: TGTGCCAGCAGTTTAAGGACGGGGGTCGACACCGGGGAGCTGTTTTTT
CDR3 protein: CASSLRTGVDTGELFF

V gene: TRBV5-1
D gene: -
J gene: TRBJ2-3
clone size: -
CDR3 DNA: TGCGCCGGCAGCTTGGCTACAGGGCGCACAGATACGCAGTATTTT
CDR3 protein: CAGSLATGRTDTQYF

V gene: TRBV15
D gene: TRBD2
J gene: TRBJ2-5
clone size: few
CDR3 DNA: TGTGCCACCAGCAGGGCCGGACTAGTTGGGGAGACCCAGTACTTC
CDR3 protein: CATSRAGLVGETQYF

V gene: TRBV5-1
D gene: -
J gene: TRBJ1-5
clone size: -
CDR3 DNA: TGCGCCAGCAGCGTGGGGGGAACTAATCAGCCCCAGCATTTT
CDR3 protein: CASSVGGTNQPQHF

V gene: TRBV7-2
D gene: TRBD1
J gene: TRBJ2-3
clone size: -
CDR3 DNA: TGTGCCAGCAGCAAGCGGACAGGCCTTAGGACAGATACGCAGTATTTT
CDR3 protein: CASSKRTGLRTDTQYF

V gene: TRBV10-3
D gene: TRBD2
J gene: TRBJ2-3
clone size: -
CDR3 DNA: TGTGCCATCAGACTAGCGGGAGGAGATACGCAGTATTTT
CDR3 protein: CAIRLAGGDTQYF

V gene: TRBV29-1
D gene: -
J gene: TRBJ2-4
clone size: few
CDR3 DNA: TGCATCGTTGGGACACTTCTAGCCAAAAACATTCAGTACTTC
CDR3 protein: CIVGTLLAKNIQYF

V gene: TRBV4-1
D gene: -
J gene: TRBJ2-5
clone size: few
CDR3 DNA: TGCGCCAGCAGCACCGGGACACGGTTCCAGTCCCAGTACTTC
CDR3 protein: CASSTGTRFQSQYF

V gene: TRBV4-1
D gene: -
J gene: TRBJ1-5
clone size: few
CDR3 DNA: TGCGCCAGCAGCCAAGCCCCATACCTTGGAGGCAATCAGCCCCAGCATTTT
CDR3 protein: CASSQAPYLGGNQPQHF

V gene: TRBV20-1
D gene: -
J gene: TRBJ2-3
clone size: -
CDR3 DNA: TGCAGTGCTAGAGGGGACTCGGGGACTAGCACAGATACGCAGTATTTT
CDR3 protein: CSARGDSGTSTDTQYF

V gene: TRBV7-8
D gene: -
J gene: TRBJ2-1
clone size: -
CDR3 DNA: TGTGTCAGCAGCTGGACGTTTGATGAGCAGTTCTTC
CDR3 protein: CVSSWTFDEQFF

V gene: TRBV7-9
D gene: -
J gene: TRBJ2-3
clone size: few
CDR3 DNA: TGTGCCAGCAGCTTAGTTGCGGGGATTACCACAGATACGCAGTATTTT
CDR3 protein: CASSLVAGITTDTQYF

V gene: TRBV5-1
D gene: -
J gene: TRBJ2-2
clone size: -
CDR3 DNA: TGCGCCAGCAGCTTGGTTCCGGGGATGGCCGGGGAGCTGTTTTTT
CDR3 protein: CASSLVPGMAGELFF

V gene: TRBV19
D gene: TRBD1
J gene: TRBJ2-1
clone size: -
CDR3 DNA: TGTGCCAGTAGTCTTAGGGGACCGGGACAGATAGCCGATGAGCAGTTCTTC
CDR3 protein: CASSLRGPGQIADEQFF

V gene: TRBV5-5
D gene: -
J gene: TRBJ1-2
clone size: -
CDR3 DNA: TGTGGCAGCAGCTTGGTAGGACCGAGCTATGGCTACACCTTC
CDR3 protein: CGSSLVGPSYGYTF

V gene: TRBV29-1
D gene: TRBD1
J gene: TRBJ2-5
clone size: few
CDR3 DNA: TGCAGCGTAAACAGGGGGGAGACCCAGTACTTC
CDR3 protein: CSVNRGETQYF

V gene: TRBV12-3/TRBV12-4
D gene: -
J gene: TRBJ2-7
clone size: -
CDR3 DNA: TGTGCCAGTCGTGGGACCCCGGGGAGGAATGAGCAGTACTTC
CDR3 protein: CASRGTPGRNEQYF

V gene: TRBV20-1
D gene: TRBD1
J gene: TRBJ2-7
clone size: -
CDR3 DNA: TGCAGTGCTAGAGATTGGGGACAGACCTCCTACGAGCAGTACTTC
CDR3 protein: CSARDWGQTSYEQYF

V gene: TRBV25-1
D gene: TRBD1
J gene: TRBJ1-2
clone size: -
CDR3 DNA: TGTGCCAGCAGTGAATTCCCAGGGACAGGGGAGGTTCGCTATGGCTACACCTTC
CDR3 protein: CASSEFPGTGEVRYGYTF

V gene: TRBV12-3/TRBV12-4
D gene: -
J gene: TRBJ1-1
clone size: once
CDR3 DNA: TGTGCCAGCAGTCCAGTCAGGAGAGGAGCTTTCTTT
CDR3 protein: CASSPVRRGAFF

V gene: TRBV6-5
D gene: -
J gene: TRBJ2-5
clone size: many
CDR3 DNA: TGTGCCAGCAGTTACTCGTCGGGGACCCAGTACTTC
CDR3 protein: CASSYSSGTQYF

V gene: TRBV20-1
D gene: -
J gene: TRBJ1-5
clone size: -
CDR3 DNA: TGCAGTGCTAGCGGTCAGGATAGCAATCAGCCCCAGCATTTT
CDR3 protein: CSASGQDSNQPQHF

V gene: TRBV4-2
D gene: -
J gene: TRBJ2-3
clone size: many
CDR3 DNA: TGTGCCAGCAGCCAACGGTACGCGGGGAGCACCCACACAGATACGCAGTATTTT
CDR3 protein: CASSQRYAGSTHTDTQYF

V gene: TRBV27
D gene: -
J gene: TRBJ2-5
clone size: -
CDR3 DNA: TGTGCCAGCAGTTTATTCTGGCCGGGGCAAGGCGATCAAGAGACCCAGTACTTC
CDR3 protein: CASSLFWPGQGDQETQYF